This T cell receptor beta chain was obtained from a study of T cell responses to AZD1222 COVID-19 vaccine. The V and J ends lost 4 bases and 4 bases, in that order; junction bases with no gene match: 3. CDR3 size: 13 residues. Germline CDR1 is SQVTM and CDR2 is ANQGSEA. The sample holds one count of this clone. Its antigen is unknown. Produced via immunoSEQ multiplex PCR; TCRdb's table is partial and in-frame only. The data hold approximately 88,000 clones, with approximately 82% observed a single time. Study-wide results and caveats: With dominance at 160-218 and 743-854, vaccine-associated CD4 TCRs spanned spike.

This clonotype was sampled from an adult in good health. The sample was peripheral blood, taken on day 0 of AZD1222 vaccination. The rearrangement links TRBV29-1 to TRBJ1-2; 10 bases agree with TRBD1. Here the CDR3 DNA reads TGCAGCGTTGGGGGGACAGGGGCCTATGGCTACACCTTC. Protein sequence: CSVGGTGAYGYTF.